Listed below are T cell receptor beta chains from one sample, sequenced in a study of cytomegalovirus exposure and HLA in healthy donors. Profiling relied on immunoSEQ multiplex PCR, and the TCRdb table lists in-frame clones only, not all of them. The table records approximately 110,000 clones, 80% to 85% of them present only once. The sample was PBMCs. The receptors here all came from a woman aged 25-40 years in good health and CMV-seronegative. CDR3s include the opening cysteine and the closing phenylalanine or tryptophan. Fields, in order: CDR3 protein, CDR3 DNA, D gene, V gene, J gene, clone size. A D gene is named only where the DNA matches it firmly. For some rows the clone size is stated as once, few or many, or as a class when expanded; others skip it.

CDR3: CASSPLRDRGVSGANVLTF
DNA: TGCGCCAGCAGCCCACTCCGGGACAGGGGTGTGTCAGGGGCCAACGTCCTGACTTTC
D: TRBD1
V: TRBV5-1
J: TRBJ2-6
size: NA

CDR3: CASSGAPLGEKLFF
DNA: TGCGCCAGCAGCGGGGCCCCACTTGGGGAAAAACTGTTTTTT
D: NA
V: TRBV5-1
J: TRBJ1-4
size: NA

CDR3: CSVARGPVAFF
DNA: TGCAGCGTTGCAAGGGGGCCAGTTGCTTTCTTT
D: TRBD1
V: TRBV29-1
J: TRBJ1-1
size: NA

CDR3: CASSFAPSEPQHF
DNA: TGTGCCAGCAGCTTCGCCCCCTCAGAGCCCCAGCATTTT
D: NA
V: TRBV11-3
J: TRBJ1-5
size: NA

CDR3: CASSPGQGWGNEQFF
DNA: TGCGCCAGCAGCCCGGGACAGGGTTGGGGAAATGAGCAGTTCTTC
D: TRBD1
V: TRBV5-1
J: TRBJ2-1
size: NA

CDR3: CASSDGTVAEQYF
DNA: TGTGCCAGCAGTGACGGGACAGTTGCCGAGCAGTACTTC
D: TRBD1
V: TRBV9
J: TRBJ2-7
size: NA

CDR3: CATSRVQGRGEKLFF
DNA: TGTGCCACCAGCAGAGTGCAGGGTAGGGGGGAAAAACTGTTTTTT
D: NA
V: TRBV15
J: TRBJ1-4
size: NA

CDR3: CASSSWQYYEQYF
DNA: TGTGCCAGCAGTTCATGGCAGTACTACGAGCAGTACTTC
D: NA
V: TRBV28
J: TRBJ2-7
size: NA

CDR3: CASSVDVATTDEQFF
DNA: TGTGCCAGCAGCGTAGACGTAGCGACCACGGATGAGCAGTTCTTC
D: NA
V: TRBV9
J: TRBJ2-1
size: NA

CDR3: CASGRHENSPLHF
DNA: TGCGCCAGCGGCAGACACGAGAATTCACCCCTCCACTTT
D: NA
V: TRBV5-1
J: TRBJ1-6
size: NA

CDR3: CASTRGGSYNEQFF
DNA: TGTGCCAGCACCCGTGGGGGGTCCTACAATGAGCAGTTCTTC
D: NA
V: TRBV7-2
J: TRBJ2-1
size: NA

CDR3: CAWSVQVQETQYF
DNA: TGTGCCTGGAGTGTACAGGTACAAGAGACCCAGTACTTC
D: NA
V: TRBV30
J: TRBJ2-5
size: NA

CDR3: CASSLMTGKDGYTF
DNA: TGTGCCAGCAGTTTAATGACGGGAAAAGATGGCTACACCTTC
D: NA
V: TRBV28
J: TRBJ1-2
size: once

CDR3: CASRRGWGTTEAFF
DNA: TGTGCCAGCAGGAGGGGTTGGGGGACAACTGAAGCTTTCTTT
D: NA
V: TRBV6-1
J: TRBJ1-1
size: once

CDR3: CASSSLPPGLSTDTQYF
DNA: TGCGCCAGCAGCTCCCTACCACCCGGGTTAAGCACAGATACGCAGTATTTT
D: NA
V: TRBV5-1
J: TRBJ2-3
size: few

CDR3: CASSLEARFMNTEAFF
DNA: TGTGCCAGCAGCTTAGAGGCGAGGTTCATGAACACTGAAGCTTTCTTT
D: NA
V: TRBV7-3
J: TRBJ1-1
size: NA

CDR3: CASSSGGQGNTGELFF
DNA: TGTGCCAGCAGCTCGGGAGGACAGGGGAACACCGGGGAGCTGTTTTTT
D: NA
V: TRBV13
J: TRBJ2-2
size: NA

CDR3: CASSVGGQEFYNEQFF
DNA: TGTGCCAGCAGCGTTGGGGGACAGGAGTTCTACAATGAGCAGTTCTTC
D: TRBD1
V: TRBV9
J: TRBJ2-1
size: NA

CDR3: CASSQSKDRGHTEAFF
DNA: TGCGCCAGCAGCCAATCTAAGGACAGGGGCCACACTGAAGCTTTCTTT
D: TRBD1
V: TRBV4-1
J: TRBJ1-1
size: NA

CDR3: CASSLQGNQPQHF
DNA: TGTGCCAGCAGCCTACAGGGAAATCAGCCCCAGCATTTT
D: NA
V: TRBV5-4
J: TRBJ1-5
size: NA

CDR3: CASSLGVPTVNTEAFF
DNA: TGTGCCAGCAGCTTAGGGGTGCCGACTGTGAACACTGAAGCTTTCTTT
D: NA
V: TRBV5-4
J: TRBJ1-1
size: once

CDR3: CASSVEASGAITDTQYF
DNA: TGTGCCAGCAGCGTAGAGGCCAGCGGGGCCATCACAGATACGCAGTATTTT
D: TRBD2
V: TRBV9
J: TRBJ2-3
size: NA

CDR3: CASRKGTSGRSTGELFF
DNA: TGTGCCAGTAGAAAGGGGACTAGCGGAAGATCCACCGGGGAGCTGTTTTTT
D: TRBD2
V: TRBV19
J: TRBJ2-2
size: NA

CDR3: CASSVGQITLSHGYTF
DNA: TGTGCCAGCAGTGTGGGACAGATAACCCTGAGCCATGGCTACACCTTC
D: TRBD1
V: TRBV6-1
J: TRBJ1-2
size: NA

CDR3: CASSLSALPGQETQYF
DNA: TGCGCCAGCAGCTTGAGCGCCCTTCCCGGGCAAGAGACCCAGTACTTC
D: NA
V: TRBV5-1
J: TRBJ2-5
size: once

CDR3: CASPYPTQYF
DNA: TGTGCCAGCCCCTATCCGACCCAGTACTTC
D: NA
V: TRBV11-2
J: TRBJ2-5
size: NA

CDR3: CASSSRLAGTDTQYF
DNA: TGTGCCAGCAGCTCGAGACTAGCGGGCACAGATACGCAGTATTTT
D: TRBD2
V: TRBV7-8
J: TRBJ2-3
size: NA

CDR3: CASSVSTGDRPYNEQFF
DNA: TGTGCCAGCAGCGTGAGCACCGGAGACCGCCCCTACAATGAGCAGTTCTTC
D: NA
V: TRBV9
J: TRBJ2-1
size: once

CDR3: CASSIATLPRGNQPQHF
DNA: TGTGCCAGTAGTATAGCGACACTCCCGCGGGGCAATCAGCCCCAGCATTTT
D: NA
V: TRBV19
J: TRBJ1-5
size: NA

CDR3: CASSAQGEGAFF
DNA: TGTGCCAGCAGTGCCCAAGGGGAGGGAGCTTTCTTT
D: NA
V: TRBV6-6
J: TRBJ1-1
size: NA

CDR3: CASSQDGTMNTGELFF
DNA: TGTGCCAGCAGCCAAGATGGGACAATGAACACCGGGGAGCTGTTTTTT
D: NA
V: TRBV4-2
J: TRBJ2-2
size: NA

CDR3: CASSPRLAGEGNEQFF
DNA: TGTGCCAGCAGCCCAAGACTAGCGGGAGAAGGCAATGAGCAGTTCTTC
D: TRBD2
V: TRBV9
J: TRBJ2-1
size: NA

CDR3: CASIQGIAQGKEDYGYTF
DNA: TGTGCCAGCATCCAGGGGATAGCCCAGGGGAAGGAGGACTATGGCTACACCTTC
D: NA
V: TRBV2
J: TRBJ1-2
size: NA

CDR3: CASSTAAGDPTMQYF
DNA: TGTGCCAGCAGCACGGCAGCGGGGGACCCTACGATGCAGTACTTC
D: TRBD2
V: TRBV7-8
J: TRBJ2-7
size: NA

CDR3: CASSQDGLGNNEQFF
DNA: TGCGCCAGCAGCCAAGACGGCCTAGGAAACAATGAGCAGTTCTTC
D: NA
V: TRBV4-1
J: TRBJ2-1
size: once

CDR3: CASSLDPLHYEQYF
DNA: TGTGCCAGCAGCTTAGACCCACTCCACTACGAGCAGTACTTC
D: NA
V: TRBV11-3
J: TRBJ2-7
size: NA

CDR3: CASSIRLAGANTGELFF
DNA: TGTGCCAGCAGCATACGATTAGCGGGGGCGAACACCGGGGAGCTGTTTTTT
D: TRBD2
V: TRBV5-6
J: TRBJ2-2
size: NA

CDR3: CASYSGLAGGGTDTQYF
DNA: TGTGCCAGCTACTCGGGACTAGCGGGAGGTGGGACAGATACGCAGTATTTT
D: TRBD2
V: TRBV7-9
J: TRBJ2-3
size: once

CDR3: CAWSAGGGELFF
DNA: TGTGCCTGGAGTGCGGGAGGGGGGGAGCTGTTTTTT
D: TRBD2
V: TRBV30
J: TRBJ2-2
size: NA

CDR3: CASSQVWLGDSYNEQFF
DNA: TGCGCCAGCAGCCAAGTATGGCTCGGGGACTCCTACAATGAGCAGTTCTTC
D: NA
V: TRBV4-3
J: TRBJ2-1
size: NA